A selection of T cell receptor beta chains follows, all from one sample in a study of blood T cell repertoires in COVID-19. Sequencing used immunoSEQ multiplex PCR; TCRdb keeps in-frame clones, though not all of them. The sample comprises 82,000 or so clones, roughly 89% of which are singletons, and approximately 1.2% rests with the top ten. The sequenced material came from PBMCs or T cells enriched from blood (not recorded which). Source of these receptors: a woman between 50 and 59 years old with acute COVID-19. Each CDR3 is given with its conserved first and last residue. D genes are given only for firm matches. Some rows have no size entry. The others give once, few or many, or a class for an expanded clone.

abundance,j_gene,v_gene,d_gene,CDR3nt,CDR3aa
-,TRBJ2-7,TRBV30,TRBD1,TGTGCCTGGAGGGGACAGGGGATAGGGACCTACGAGCAGTACTTC,CAWRGQGIGTYEQYF
-,TRBJ2-1,TRBV30,TRBD2,TGTGCCTGGAGTCCCTCCGGGACTAGCGGGAAGGAGCAGTTCTTC,CAWSPSGTSGKEQFF
-,TRBJ2-1,TRBV7-9,-,TGTGCCAGCAGCTCTGGGGGACGGGGGACTGAGCAGTTCTTC,CASSSGGRGTEQFF
-,TRBJ1-2,TRBV2,-,TGTGCCAGCAACGGAGGTCGGGGTGTCGGATATGGCTACACCTTC,CASNGGRGVGYGYTF
-,TRBJ1-1,TRBV7-8,-,TGTGCCAGCAGCCCAGCGGACAGAGAAGCTTTCTTT,CASSPADREAFF
-,TRBJ1-1,TRBV5-3,-,TGTGCCAGAAGCCTTTTAACCTCAGGGAACACTGAAGCTTTCTTT,CARSLLTSGNTEAFF
-,TRBJ1-1,TRBV9,-,TGTGCCAGCAGCGTAGCAGGGCAGAACACTGAAGCTTTCTTT,CASSVAGQNTEAFF
-,TRBJ2-1,TRBV14,TRBD1,TGTGCCAGCAGCCGATCGCTGGGGACAGGGGGAAATGAGCAGTTCTTC,CASSRSLGTGGNEQFF
-,TRBJ2-7,TRBV19,TRBD2,TGTGCCAGTAGTCTCCCTACCGGGACTAGCGGGAGGGGATACGAGCAGTACTTC,CASSLPTGTSGRGYEQYF
-,TRBJ2-7,TRBV6-6,TRBD1,TGTGCCAGCAGCAACCGACAGGGGGCCGAGCAGTACTTC,CASSNRQGAEQYF
-,TRBJ1-2,TRBV7-6,TRBD1,TGTGCCAGCAGCATGACAGGGTCGTTCAACTATGGCTACACCTTC,CASSMTGSFNYGYTF
-,TRBJ2-1,TRBV28,TRBD1,TGTGCCAGCAGGACCGGGACAGCCGCCTACAATGAGCAGTTCTTC,CASRTGTAAYNEQFF
-,TRBJ1-1,TRBV11-2,-,TGTGCCAGCAGCTTAAGGGGCGGGATGATGAACACTGAAGCTTTCTTT,CASSLRGGMMNTEAFF
-,TRBJ1-5,TRBV6-1,TRBD1,TGTGCCAGCAGTGCTTTCCCGGGACAGGGGGGGAAGAGGGCCCAGCATTTT,CASSAFPGQGGKRAQHF
-,TRBJ2-1,TRBV19,-,TGTGCCAGTAGTCCGATCCAGGGTACCGGGTCCTACAATGAGCAGTTCTTC,CASSPIQGTGSYNEQFF
-,TRBJ1-5,TRBV7-2,-,TGTGCCAGCAGCCAACAGGTAACGGAGGGTCAGCCCCAGCATTTT,CASSQQVTEGQPQHF
-,TRBJ1-4,TRBV30,-,TGTGCCTGGACCCCCCGGGGTCCCCAGGTACTACTGTTTTTT,CAWTPRGPQVLLFF
-,TRBJ1-1,TRBV28,TRBD1,TGTGCCAGCAGTGGCTCCGACAGGGGGCTAACTGAAGCTTTCTTT,CASSGSDRGLTEAFF
-,TRBJ2-4,TRBV30,-,TGTGCCTGGAGCGAAACACTAGGAGTTGGCATTCAGTACTTC,CAWSETLGVGIQYF
few,TRBJ2-1,TRBV4-2,TRBD2,TGTGCCAGCAGCCAAGATCCTAGCGGGAGCTCCTACAATGAGCAGTTCTTC,CASSQDPSGSSYNEQFF
-,TRBJ2-3,TRBV9,-,TGTGCCAGCAGCCCGATGCCCTCAGGGGCTACAGATACGCAGTATTTT,CASSPMPSGATDTQYF
-,TRBJ1-2,TRBV12-3/TRBV12-4,-,TGTGCCAGCAGTACAGTTAACTATGGCTACACCTTC,CASSTVNYGYTF
-,TRBJ2-7,TRBV6-5,-,TGTGCCAGCAGTCCGGGACTTTACGAGCAGTACTTC,CASSPGLYEQYF
-,TRBJ2-1,TRBV6-5,-,TGTGCCAGCAGTTACCGCGGGGATGAGCAGTTCTTC,CASSYRGDEQFF
-,TRBJ2-1,TRBV27,TRBD2,TGTGCCAGCAGTAGAAGCGGGAGTAGAAATGAGCAGTTCTTC,CASSRSGSRNEQFF